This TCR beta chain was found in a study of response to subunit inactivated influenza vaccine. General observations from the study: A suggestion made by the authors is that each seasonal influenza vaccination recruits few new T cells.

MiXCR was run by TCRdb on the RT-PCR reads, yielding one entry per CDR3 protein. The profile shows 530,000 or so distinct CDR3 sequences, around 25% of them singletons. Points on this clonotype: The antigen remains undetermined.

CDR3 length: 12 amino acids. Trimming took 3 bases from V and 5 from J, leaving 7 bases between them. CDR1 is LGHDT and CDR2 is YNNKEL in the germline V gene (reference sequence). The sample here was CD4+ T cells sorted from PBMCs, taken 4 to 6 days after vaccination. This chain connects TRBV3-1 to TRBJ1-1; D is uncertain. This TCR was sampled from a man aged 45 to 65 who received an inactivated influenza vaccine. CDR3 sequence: CASSHSRTEAFF. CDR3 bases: TGTGCCAGCAGCCATAGCCGTACTGAAGCTTTCTTT.